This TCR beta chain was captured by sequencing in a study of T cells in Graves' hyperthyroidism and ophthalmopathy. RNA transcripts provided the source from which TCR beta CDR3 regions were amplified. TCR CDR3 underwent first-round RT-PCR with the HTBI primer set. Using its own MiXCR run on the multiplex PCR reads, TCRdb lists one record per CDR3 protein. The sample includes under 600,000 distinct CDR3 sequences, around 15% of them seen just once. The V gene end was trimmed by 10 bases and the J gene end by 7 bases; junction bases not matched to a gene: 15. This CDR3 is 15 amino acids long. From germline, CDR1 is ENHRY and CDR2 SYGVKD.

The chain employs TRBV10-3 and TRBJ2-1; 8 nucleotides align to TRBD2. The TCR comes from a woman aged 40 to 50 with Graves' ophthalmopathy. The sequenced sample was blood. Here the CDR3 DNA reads TGTGCCACGGGGGCTAGCGGGCCTACTTGGAATGAGCAGTTCTTC. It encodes CATGASGPTWNEQFF.